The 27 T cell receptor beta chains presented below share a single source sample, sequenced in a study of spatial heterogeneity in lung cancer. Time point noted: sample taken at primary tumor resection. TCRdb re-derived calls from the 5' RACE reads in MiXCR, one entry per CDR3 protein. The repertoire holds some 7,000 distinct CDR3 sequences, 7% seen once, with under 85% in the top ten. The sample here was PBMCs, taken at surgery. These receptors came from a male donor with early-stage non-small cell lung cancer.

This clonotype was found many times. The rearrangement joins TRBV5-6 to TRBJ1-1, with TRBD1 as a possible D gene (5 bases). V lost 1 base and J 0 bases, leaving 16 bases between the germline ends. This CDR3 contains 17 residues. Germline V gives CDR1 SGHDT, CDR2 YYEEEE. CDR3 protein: CASSLRGERSVNTEAFF. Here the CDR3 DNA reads TGTGCCAGCAGCTTGAGGGGAGAAAGATCAGTGAACACTGAAGCTTTCTTT.

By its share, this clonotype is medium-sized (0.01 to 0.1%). CDR3 sequence: CATSETLVGGELFF. In DNA, the CDR3 is TGTGCCACCAGTGAGACGTTGGTGGGCGGGGAGCTGTTTTTT. The chain employs TRBV24-1 and TRBJ2-2; no definite D call. Trimming removed 4 bases from V and 7 bases from J, with 12 bases in between. This CDR3 is 14 amino acids long. CDR1 is KGHDR and CDR2 is SFDVKD in the germline V gene.

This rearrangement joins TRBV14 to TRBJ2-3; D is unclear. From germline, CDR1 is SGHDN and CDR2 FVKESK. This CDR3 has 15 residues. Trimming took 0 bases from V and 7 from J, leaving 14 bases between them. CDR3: CASSQDIQERNTQYF. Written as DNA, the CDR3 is TGTGCCAGCAGCCAAGATATCCAGGAGAGGAATACGCAGTATTTT.

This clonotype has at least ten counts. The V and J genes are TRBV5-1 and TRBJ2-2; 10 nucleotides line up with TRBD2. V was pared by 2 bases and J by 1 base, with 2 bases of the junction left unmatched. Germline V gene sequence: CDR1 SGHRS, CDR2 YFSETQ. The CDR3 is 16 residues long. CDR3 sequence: CASSFRTSGNTGELFF. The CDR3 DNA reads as TGCGCCAGCAGCTTCCGGACTAGCGGGAACACCGGGGAGCTGTTTTTT.

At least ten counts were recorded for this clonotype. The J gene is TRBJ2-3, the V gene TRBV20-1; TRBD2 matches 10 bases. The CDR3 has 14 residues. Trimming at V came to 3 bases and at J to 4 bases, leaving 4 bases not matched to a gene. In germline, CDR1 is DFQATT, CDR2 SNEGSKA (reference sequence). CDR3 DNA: TGCAGTGCTAGTCGAGCGGGAGGGGCAGATACGCAGTATTTT. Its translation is CSASRAGGADTQYF.

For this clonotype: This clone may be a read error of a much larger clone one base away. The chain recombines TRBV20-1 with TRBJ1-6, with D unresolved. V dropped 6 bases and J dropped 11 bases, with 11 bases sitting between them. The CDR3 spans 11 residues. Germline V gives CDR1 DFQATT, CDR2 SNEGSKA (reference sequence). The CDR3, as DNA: TGCAGTGCATTCGAGGGTACACCCCTCCACTTT. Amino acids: CSAFEGTPLHF.

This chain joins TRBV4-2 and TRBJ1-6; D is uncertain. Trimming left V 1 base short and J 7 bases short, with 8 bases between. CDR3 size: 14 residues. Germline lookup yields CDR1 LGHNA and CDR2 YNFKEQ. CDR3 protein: CASSQGVTNSPLHF. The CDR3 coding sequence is TGTGCCAGCAGCCAAGGGGTTACCAATTCACCCCTCCACTTT.

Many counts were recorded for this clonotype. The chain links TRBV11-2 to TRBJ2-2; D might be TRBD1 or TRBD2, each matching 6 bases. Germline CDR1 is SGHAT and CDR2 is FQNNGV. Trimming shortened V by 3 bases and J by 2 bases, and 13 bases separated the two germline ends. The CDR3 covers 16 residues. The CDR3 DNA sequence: TGTGCCAGCAGCTTCCCCCGGGGGCGCAACACCGGGGAGCTGTTTTTT. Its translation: CASSFPRGRNTGELFF.

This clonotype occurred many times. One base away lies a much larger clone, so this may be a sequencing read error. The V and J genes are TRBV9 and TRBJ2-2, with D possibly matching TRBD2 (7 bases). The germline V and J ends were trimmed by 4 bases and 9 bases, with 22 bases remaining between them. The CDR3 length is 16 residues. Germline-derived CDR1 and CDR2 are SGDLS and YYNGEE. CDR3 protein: CASSPEMGGAGRELFF. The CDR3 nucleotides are TGTGCCAGCAGCCCCGAGATGGGGGGGGCCGGCAGGGAGCTGTTTTTT.

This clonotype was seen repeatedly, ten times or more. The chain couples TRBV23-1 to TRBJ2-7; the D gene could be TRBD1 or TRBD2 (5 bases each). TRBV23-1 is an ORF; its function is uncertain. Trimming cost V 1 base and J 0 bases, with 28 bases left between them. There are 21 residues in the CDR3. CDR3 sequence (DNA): TGCGCCAGCAGTCAATGGGGTAGCCAGGGCGGGCTAGCCTCTAACTCCTACGAGCAGTACTTC. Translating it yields CASSQWGSQGGLASNSYEQYF.

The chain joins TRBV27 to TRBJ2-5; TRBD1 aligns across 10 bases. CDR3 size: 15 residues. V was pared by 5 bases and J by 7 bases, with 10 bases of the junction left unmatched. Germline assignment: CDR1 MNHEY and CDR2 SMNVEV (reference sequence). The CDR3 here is CASSPGTGAIGTQYF. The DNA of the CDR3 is TGTGCCAGCAGTCCCGGGACAGGGGCTATTGGGACCCAGTACTTC.

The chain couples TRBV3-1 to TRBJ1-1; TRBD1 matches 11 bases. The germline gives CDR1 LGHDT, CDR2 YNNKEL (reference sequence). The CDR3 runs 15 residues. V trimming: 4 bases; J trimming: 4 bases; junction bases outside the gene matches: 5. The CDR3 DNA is TGTGCCAGCAGCCGGACAGGGGGCGCGTCCACTGAAGCTTTCTTT. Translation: CASSRTGGASTEAFF.

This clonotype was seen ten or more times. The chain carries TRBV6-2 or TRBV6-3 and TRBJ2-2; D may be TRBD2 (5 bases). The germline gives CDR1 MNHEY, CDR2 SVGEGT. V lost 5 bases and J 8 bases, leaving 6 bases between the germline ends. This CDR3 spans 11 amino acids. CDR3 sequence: CASSGGGELFF. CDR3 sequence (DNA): TGTGCCAGCAGTGGAGGAGGGGAGCTGTTTTTT.

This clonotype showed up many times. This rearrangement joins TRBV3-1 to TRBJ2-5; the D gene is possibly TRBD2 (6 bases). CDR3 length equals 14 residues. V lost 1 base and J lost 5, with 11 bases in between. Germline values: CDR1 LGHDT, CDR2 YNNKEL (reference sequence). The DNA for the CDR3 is TGTGCCAGCAGCCAAGTGGGCGGGGAGGAGACCCAGTACTTC. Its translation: CASSQVGGEETQYF.

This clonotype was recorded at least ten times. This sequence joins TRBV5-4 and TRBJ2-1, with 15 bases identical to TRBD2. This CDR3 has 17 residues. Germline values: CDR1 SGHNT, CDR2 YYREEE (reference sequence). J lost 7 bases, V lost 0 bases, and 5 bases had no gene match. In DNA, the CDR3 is TGTGCCAGCAGCTTGGGGACTAGCGGGAGGGCCGAGAATGAGCAGTTCTTC. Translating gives CASSLGTSGRAENEQFF.

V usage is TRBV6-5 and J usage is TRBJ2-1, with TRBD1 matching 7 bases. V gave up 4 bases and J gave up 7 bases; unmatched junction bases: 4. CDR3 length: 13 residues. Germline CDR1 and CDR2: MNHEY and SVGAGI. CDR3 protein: CASSFNRGNEQFF. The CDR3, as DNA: TGTGCCAGCAGTTTTAACAGGGGTAATGAGCAGTTCTTC.

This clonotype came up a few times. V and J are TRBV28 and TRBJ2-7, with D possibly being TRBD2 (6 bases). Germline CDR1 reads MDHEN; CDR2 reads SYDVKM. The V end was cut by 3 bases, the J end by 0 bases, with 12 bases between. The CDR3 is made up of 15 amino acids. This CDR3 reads CASSFLALSSYEQYF. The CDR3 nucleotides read TGTGCCAGCAGTTTCCTAGCGCTGAGCTCCTACGAGCAGTACTTC. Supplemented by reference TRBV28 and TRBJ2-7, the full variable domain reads DVKVTQSSRYLVKRTGEKVFLECVQDMDHENMFWYRQDPGLGLRLIYFSYDVKMKEKGDIPEGYSVSREKKERFSLILESASTNQTSMYLCASSFLALSSYEQYFGPGTRLTVT.

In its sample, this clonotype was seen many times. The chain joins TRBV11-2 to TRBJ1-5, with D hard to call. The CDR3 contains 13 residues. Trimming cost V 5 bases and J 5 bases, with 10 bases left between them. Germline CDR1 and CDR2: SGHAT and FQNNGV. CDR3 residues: CASSQHADQPQHF. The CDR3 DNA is TGTGCCAGCAGCCAACATGCTGATCAGCCCCAGCATTTT.

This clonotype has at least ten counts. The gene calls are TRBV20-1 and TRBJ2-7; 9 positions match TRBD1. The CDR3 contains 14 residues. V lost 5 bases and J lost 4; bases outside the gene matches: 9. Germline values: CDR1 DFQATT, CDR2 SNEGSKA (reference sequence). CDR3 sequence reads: CSAPPGDREYEQYF. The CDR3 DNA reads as TGCAGTGCTCCCCCAGGGGACAGGGAATACGAGCAGTACTTC.

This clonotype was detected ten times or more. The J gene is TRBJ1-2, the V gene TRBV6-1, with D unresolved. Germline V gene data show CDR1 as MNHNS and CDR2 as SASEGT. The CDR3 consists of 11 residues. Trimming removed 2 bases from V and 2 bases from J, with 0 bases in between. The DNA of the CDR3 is TGTGCCAGCAGTGAAAACTATGGCTACACCTTC. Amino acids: CASSENYGYTF.

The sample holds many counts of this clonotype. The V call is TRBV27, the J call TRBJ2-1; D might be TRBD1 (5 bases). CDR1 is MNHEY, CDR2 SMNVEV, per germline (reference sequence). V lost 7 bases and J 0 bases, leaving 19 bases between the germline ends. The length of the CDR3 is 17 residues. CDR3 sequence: CASNPRGRYSSYNEQFF. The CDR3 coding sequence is TGTGCCAGCAATCCAAGGGGTCGTTACAGCTCCTACAATGAGCAGTTCTTC.

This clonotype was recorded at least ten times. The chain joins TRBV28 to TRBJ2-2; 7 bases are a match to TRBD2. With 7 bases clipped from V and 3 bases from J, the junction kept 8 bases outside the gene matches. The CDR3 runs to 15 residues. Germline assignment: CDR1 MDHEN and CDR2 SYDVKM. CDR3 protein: CASTPVGGDTGELFF. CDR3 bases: TGTGCCAGCACCCCAGTTGGGGGGGACACCGGGGAGCTGTTTTTT.

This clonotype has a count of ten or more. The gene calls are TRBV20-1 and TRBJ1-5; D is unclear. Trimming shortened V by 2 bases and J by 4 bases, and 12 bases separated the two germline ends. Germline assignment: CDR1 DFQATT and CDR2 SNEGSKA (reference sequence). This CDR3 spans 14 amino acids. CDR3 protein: CSARSGGPNQPQHF. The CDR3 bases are TGCAGTGCTAGAAGTGGTGGACCTAATCAGCCCCAGCATTTT.

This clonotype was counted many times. CDR3: CASRLAGVGYEQYF. CDR3 sequence (DNA): TGTGCCAGCAGGTTAGCGGGAGTAGGCTACGAGCAGTACTTC. The chain carries TRBV6-5 and TRBJ2-7, with TRBD2 matching 9 bases. The germline V gene encodes CDR1 MNHEY and CDR2 SVGAGI. J lost 3 bases, V lost 6 bases, and 6 bases had no gene match. The CDR3 is 14 amino acids.

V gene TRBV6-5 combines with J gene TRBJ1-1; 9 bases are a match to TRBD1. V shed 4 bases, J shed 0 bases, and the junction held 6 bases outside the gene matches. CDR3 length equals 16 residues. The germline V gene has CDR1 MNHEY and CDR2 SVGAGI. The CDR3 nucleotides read TGTGCCAGCAGTTCCCGGGACAGGGCGATGAACACTGAAGCTTTCTTT. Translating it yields CASSSRDRAMNTEAFF.

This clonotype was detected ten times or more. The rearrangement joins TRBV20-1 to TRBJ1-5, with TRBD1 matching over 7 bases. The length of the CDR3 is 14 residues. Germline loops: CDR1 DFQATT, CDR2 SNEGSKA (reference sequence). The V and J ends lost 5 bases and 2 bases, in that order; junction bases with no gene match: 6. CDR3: CSASTGEGNQPQHF. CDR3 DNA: TGCAGTGCTTCAACAGGGGAGGGCAATCAGCCCCAGCATTTT.

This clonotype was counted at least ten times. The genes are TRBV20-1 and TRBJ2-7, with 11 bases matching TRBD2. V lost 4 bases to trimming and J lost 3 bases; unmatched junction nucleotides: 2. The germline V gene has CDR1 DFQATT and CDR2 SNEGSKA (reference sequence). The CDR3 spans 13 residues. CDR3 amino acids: CSAKTSGIYEQYF. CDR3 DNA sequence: TGCAGTGCTAAGACTAGCGGGATCTACGAGCAGTACTTC.